This TCR beta chain was sequenced in a study of identical twins. TCRdb re-called the 5' RACE reads through MiXCR, storing one row per CDR3 protein. Here the sample spans approximately 690,000 distinct CDR3 sequences, roughly 6% being singletons. The V end lost 4 bases, the J end lost 0 bases, and 10 bases lay between the germline ends. CDR1 is LGHNA, CDR2 YNFKEQ, per germline. CDR3 length: 14 residues. This sequence was found in a man aged 18 to 30 in good health. The chain joins TRBV4-2 to TRBJ2-7, with D hard to call. The sequenced sample was naive T cells sorted from blood. Here the CDR3 DNA reads TGTGCCAGCAGCCCAGTCTTCAACTCCTACGAGCAGTACTTC. Amino acid sequence: CASSPVFNSYEQYF.